This entry lists 20 T cell receptor beta chains sequenced from one sample in a study of OX40 agonist ivuxolimab in advanced cancers. Sequencing used immunoSEQ multiplex PCR; TCRdb keeps in-frame clones, though not all of them. Of tens of thousands of clones listed, roughly 84% are singletons. The sample was CD4+ or CD8+ T cells sorted from blood, taken in a trial of the OX40 agonist ivuxolimab. The receptors derive from an adult with an advanced solid tumor such as melanoma, head and neck, liver or kidney cancer.

This clone was seen a few times. V gene TRBV19 combines with J gene TRBJ2-3; 10 nucleotides match TRBD2. Trimming cost V 1 base and J 5 bases; bases outside gene matches: 3. Germline CDR1 and CDR2: LNHDA and SQIVND (reference sequence). CDR3 size: 15 residues. Here the CDR3 reads CASSIGAGGQDTQYF. CDR3 DNA: TGTGCCAGTAGTATAGGAGCGGGAGGGCAAGATACGCAGTATTTT.

The chain combines TRBV7-2 with TRBJ1-1, with a possible D match to TRBD1 (6 bases). This CDR3 has 16 residues. Trimming removed 5 bases from V and 11 bases from J, with 27 bases in between. Looked up from germline, CDR1 is SGHTA and CDR2 is FQGNSA. For the CDR3, the DNA is TGTGCCAGCAGCCTCGGGGGAGCCGGGGGCCCTGCATATGCTTTCTTT. Translation gives CASSLGGAGGPAYAFF.

The chain joins TRBV27 to TRBJ2-7; D might be TRBD1 or TRBD2, each matching 6 bases. CDR3 length: 14 amino acids. The V end was cut by 8 bases, the J end by 2 bases, with 16 bases between. Germline lookup yields CDR1 MNHEY and CDR2 SMNVEV (reference sequence). CDR3 in DNA: TGTGCCAGCTCCCTTCGGGGGACAACCTACGAGCAGTACTTC. This translates into CASSLRGTTYEQYF.

V usage is TRBV5-4 and J usage is TRBJ1-1; D unresolved. This CDR3 has 13 residues. Trimming shortened V by 0 bases and J by 3 bases, and 6 bases separated the two germline ends. Per the germline V gene, CDR1 is SGHNT and CDR2 is YYREEE (reference sequence). The CDR3 loop reads CASSLETHTEAFF. For the CDR3, the DNA is TGTGCCAGCAGCTTGGAAACTCACACTGAAGCTTTCTTT.

The chain joins TRBV28 to TRBJ1-3; no clear D. CDR1 and CDR2 (germline): MDHEN, SYDVKM. Trimming removed 6 bases at V and 8 bases at J, with 14 bases between. CDR3 length equals 13 residues. The CDR3 nucleotides read TGTGCCAGCAGGCTTAAACCTCTCTACACCATATATTTT. This codes for CASRLKPLYTIYF.

The J gene is TRBJ2-5, the V gene TRBV30; 9 bases match TRBD1. The CDR3 consists of 15 residues. V lost 2 bases to trimming and J lost 4 bases; unmatched junction nucleotides: 8. Germline V gives CDR1 GTSNPN, CDR2 SVGIG (reference sequence). CDR3 coding DNA: TGTGCCTGGAGTACTCCCGGGACAGGGAGAGAGACCCAGTACTTC. This codes for CAWSTPGTGRETQYF.

The chain joins TRBV29-1 to TRBJ1-2, with D unclear. Between the trimmed V and J ends, which lost 3 bases and 4 bases, there was a span of 9 bases. From germline, CDR1 is SQVTM and CDR2 ANQGSEA. This CDR3 contains 12 residues. The chain's CDR3 is CSVEAGTYGYTF. The DNA for the CDR3 is TGCAGCGTTGAGGCAGGTACCTATGGCTACACCTTC. Complete variable domain (other parts from reference TRBV29-1 and TRBJ1-2): SAVISQKPSRDICQRGTSLTIQCQVDSQVTMMFWYRQQPGQSLTLIATANQGSEATYESGFVIDKFPISRPNLTFSTLTVSNMSPEDSSIYLCSVEAGTYGYTFGSGTRLTVV.

The chain uses TRBV7-2 and TRBJ2-1; 8 nucleotides agree with TRBD1. The germline V gene has CDR1 SGHTA and CDR2 FQGNSA. The V and J ends lost 1 base and 5 bases, in that order; junction bases with no gene match: 4. This CDR3 is 15 amino acids long. The CDR3 sequence: CASSLVSDRDNEQFF. CDR3 bases: TGTGCCAGCAGCTTAGTGTCGGACAGGGACAATGAGCAGTTCTTC.

The gene calls are TRBV19 and TRBJ1-1, with D maybe TRBD1 (5 bases). This CDR3 has 14 amino acids. V was cut by 6 bases and J by 1 base, with 12 bases left in between. Per germline, CDR1 LNHDA and CDR2 SQIVND (reference sequence). The CDR3 DNA reads as TGTGCCAGTAGGGCACAGGCCTCGAACACTGAAGCTTTCTTT. Translated: CASRAQASNTEAFF.

A note on this clone: An end of the junction differs from the germline gene, which may be a read error. V usage is TRBV6-5 and J usage is TRBJ2-1; D may be TRBD1 (6 bases). The CDR3 covers 13 residues. Germline CDR1 reads MNHEY; CDR2 reads SVGAGI. CDR3 residues: CASSGGEPGVSVF. The CDR3 bases are TGTGCCAGCAGTGGGGGCGAACCTGGGGTATCCGTCTTC.

The chain's CDR3 is CASSLDRASNTEAFF. The CDR3 DNA follows: TGCGCCAGCAGCTTGGACAGGGCCTCGAACACTGAAGCTTTCTTT. This chain uses TRBV5-1 with TRBJ1-1; tentatively, D is TRBD1 (6 bases). V was shortened by 0 bases and J by 1 base, with 10 bases between the two germline ends. CDR3 size: 15 residues. Germline V gene lookup returns CDR1 SGHRS and CDR2 YFSETQ.

This clone was picked up a small number of times. The J gene is TRBJ2-4, the V gene TRBV5-1; 7 bases line up with TRBD1. V shed 3 bases, J shed 14 bases, and the junction held 14 bases outside the gene matches. The CDR3 loop spans 14 amino acids. Germline values: CDR1 SGHRS, CDR2 YFSETQ. The CDR3 DNA follows: TGCGCCAGCAGCTCTAATCCCAGGGACAGCCCGGAGTACTTC. It specifies CASSSNPRDSPEYF.

The chain uses TRBV7-9 and TRBJ1-1, with D perhaps matching TRBD1 (6 bases). Germline-derived CDR1 and CDR2 are SEHNR and FQNEAQ (reference sequence). CDR3 length: 15 residues. V was shortened by 5 bases and J by 3 bases, with 16 bases between the two germline ends. The CDR3 here is CASSARGPGYTEAFF. CDR3 DNA sequence: TGTGCCAGCAGCGCCCGGGGGCCGGGCTACACTGAAGCTTTCTTT.

The chain joins TRBV15 to TRBJ1-5, with a possible D match to TRBD1 (5 bases). Germline V gene data show CDR1 as LNHNV and CDR2 as YYDKDF (reference sequence). Trimming stripped 1 base from V and 5 bases from J, with 21 bases between. This CDR3 comprises 18 residues. Written as DNA, the CDR3 is TGTGCCACCAGCAGAGGTATCCCTACCAAGAGGGACCATCAGCCCCAGCATTTT. Protein product: CATSRGIPTKRDHQPQHF.

The rearrangement links TRBV28 to TRBJ1-4; D call uncertain. The V end lost 6 bases, the J end lost 8 bases, and 13 bases lay between the germline ends. The CDR3 sequence is 13 residues long. The germline CDR1 and CDR2 sequences are MDHEN and SYDVKM. The chain's CDR3 is CASRLPGGEKLFF. The CDR3 region has the DNA TGTGCCAGCAGGCTCCCCGGCGGGGAAAAACTGTTTTTT. The full variable domain, completed using reference TRBV28 and TRBJ1-4, is DVKVTQSSRYLVKRTGEKVFLECVQDMDHENMFWYRQDPGLGLRLIYFSYDVKMKEKGDIPEGYSVSREKKERFSLILESASTNQTSMYLCASRLPGGEKLFFGSGTQLSVL.

The rearrangement links TRBV11-2 to TRBJ2-7; D remains ambiguous. Trimming removed 2 bases at V and 1 base at J, with 3 bases between. CDR3 length: 12 amino acids. Germline lookup yields CDR1 SGHAT and CDR2 FQNNGV. The CDR3 nucleotides read TGTGCCAGCAGCTTATCTTCCTACGAGCAGTACTTC. Amino acid sequence: CASSLSSYEQYF.

The rearrangement uses TRBV30 and TRBJ1-3; D remains ambiguous. The V and J ends lost 8 bases and 2 bases respectively, with 10 bases between them. CDR3 length equals 12 residues. CDR1 and CDR2 (germline): GTSNPN, SVGIG (reference sequence). The CDR3 loop reads CAHREAGNTIYF. The CDR3 DNA is TGTGCCCACCGGGAAGCTGGAAACACCATATATTTT.

The DNA for the CDR3 is TGTGCCAGCAGCCCAAAGGCCCCGGGACAAATGAACACCGGGGAGCTGTTTTTT. As protein: CASSPKAPGQMNTGELFF. This rearrangement joins TRBV11-2 to TRBJ2-2; tentatively, D is TRBD1 (6 bases). CDR1 and CDR2 from the germline V gene are SGHAT and FQNNGV. With 5 bases removed from V and 1 base from J, the gap between germline ends came to 20 bases. CDR3 size: 18 residues.

The chain employs TRBV9 and TRBJ1-2; 10 bases fit TRBD1. This CDR3 contains 16 residues. V dropped 3 bases and J dropped 7; count of bases not matched to a gene: 12. Germline CDR1 is SGDLS and CDR2 is YYNGEE. The CDR3 nucleotides read TGTGCCAGCAGCGACGGACAGGGGGTCGGGCTGGGTGGCTACACCTTC. It specifies CASSDGQGVGLGGYTF.

The chain combines TRBV7-6 with TRBJ1-3; no definite D call. Germline lookup yields CDR1 SGHVS and CDR2 FNYEAQ. V was clipped by 5 bases and J by 0 bases, with 8 bases between them. CDR3 length: 14 amino acids. CDR3 nucleotide sequence: TGTGCCAGCAGCCTAGGAGACTCTGGAAACACCATATATTTT. It is translated as CASSLGDSGNTIYF.